This record covers a single T cell receptor beta chain. Its specificity is unknown. Deep was the level at which the assay was run. The repertoire was sequenced with immunoSEQ multiplex PCR; TCRdb's copy has only in-frame clones and lacks some. The profile shows more than 2 million clones, around 93% of them singletons. This sample is drawn from a study of shared clonotypes between healthy human individuals. Study outcomes and limitations: An anticipated effect of sequencing depth on clonotype sharing among donors was recognized. Sorted-subset samples were not fully sequenced, rarefaction indicated. Sampling covered blood only; tissue repertoires likely differ.

Positive CCR7 selection of CD45RO-negative cells yielded the naive CD8 cells, and terminally differentiated effector memory CD45RA+ cells were excluded. The sequence was obtained from a man aged 18 to 30 in good health. Some clones in this sample may be carry-over from other donors' samples. The specimen sequenced was naive CD8+ T cells from PBMCs.

CDR3 nucleotides: TGTGCCAGCAGCGAGACCCCCCGGCAGTCAAACACCATATATTTT. Translated, it gives CASSETPRQSNTIYF. The chain couples TRBV9 to TRBJ1-3; D is unclear. V lost 3 bases and J lost 6, with 16 bases in between. The germline CDR1 and CDR2 sequences are SGDLS and YYNGEE. This CDR3 contains 15 residues.